This passage covers 22 T cell receptor beta chains from one sample sequenced in a study of technical replicates of blood from several donors. Sequenced by immunoSEQ multiplex PCR; TCRdb stores in-frame clones only, minus some. This sample carries about 44,000 clones, 96% of them seen once, and the ten largest clones take roughly 0.39%. Sequencing input: T cells isolated from PBMCs. The origin of the receptors is a human donor in good health.

CDR3 DNA: TGTGCCAGCAGTTTATATGCAGGGTACCCTGAAGCTTTCTTT. Residues: CASSLYAGYPEAFF. J is TRBJ1-1 and V is TRBV27, with TRBD1 as a possible D gene (5 bases). CDR1 is MNHEY, CDR2 SMNVEV, per germline (reference sequence). V was clipped by 1 base and J by 6 bases, with 12 bases between them. The CDR3 spans 14 residues.

The gene calls are TRBV2 and TRBJ2-2, with D hard to call. The CDR3 has 15 amino acids. Germline CDR1 SNHLY, CDR2 FYNNEI. V was trimmed by 6 bases and J by 4 bases, leaving 15 bases between them. CDR3 loop: CASSSPDTPTGELFF. CDR3 DNA sequence: TGTGCCAGCAGCTCCCCTGACACCCCCACCGGGGAGCTGTTTTTT.

This chain uses TRBV9 with TRBJ1-5, with 7 bases aligning to TRBD1. Germline CDR1 SGDLS, CDR2 YYNGEE. Losses at the gene ends were 0 bases for V and 4 bases for J; bases not matched to a gene: 4. The CDR3 is made up of 15 amino acids. CDR3 protein: CASSVEGAANQPQHF. In DNA, the CDR3 is TGTGCCAGCAGCGTAGAGGGGGCCGCAAATCAGCCCCAGCATTTT. The variable domain in full, completed from reference TRBV9 and TRBJ1-5, reads DSGVTQTPKHLITATGQRVTLRCSPRSGDLSVYWYQQSLDQGLQFLIQYYNGEERAKGNILERFSAQQFPDLHSELNLSSLELGDSALYFCASSVEGAANQPQHFGDGTRLSIL.

The chain has TRBV6-5 and TRBJ2-7, with D perhaps matching TRBD1 (6 bases). This CDR3 region has 16 residues. Deletions cut 0 bases from V and 1 base from J, with 13 bases between. In germline, CDR1 is MNHEY, CDR2 SVGAGI. The DNA of the CDR3 is TGTGCCAGCAGTTACTCTAAAGACAGGTCTTCCTACGAGCAGTACTTC. Its translation: CASSYSKDRSSYEQYF.

V and J are TRBV4-1 and TRBJ2-1, with D unresolved. This CDR3 comprises 13 residues. The V end lost 0 bases, the J end lost 9 bases, and 9 bases lay between the germline ends. Germline CDR1 is MGHRA and CDR2 is YSYEKL. In DNA form, the CDR3 reads TGCGCCAGCAGCCAAGATTGGAGAGGTGAGCAGTTCTTC. Translating it yields CASSQDWRGEQFF.

This sequence joins TRBV7-3 and TRBJ2-1, with 11 nucleotides matching TRBD2. Trimming removed 3 bases from V and 7 bases from J; junction bases left unmatched: 5. CDR3 length: 15 residues. Germline V CDR1 and CDR2: SGHTA, FQGTGA. As DNA, the CDR3 is TGTGCCAGCAGCTTTAGCGGGAGGGCCAGGAATGAGCAGTTCTTC. Its protein product is CASSFSGRARNEQFF. The full variable domain, completed using reference TRBV7-3 and TRBJ2-1, is GAGVSQTPSNKVTEKGKYVELRCDPISGHTALYWYRQSLGQGPEFLIYFQGTGAADDSGLPNDRFFAVRPEGSVSTLKIQRTERGDSAVYLCASSFSGRARNEQFFGPGTRLTVL.

The chain joins TRBV7-6 to TRBJ2-5; no definite D call. The V and J ends lost 2 bases and 5 bases respectively, with 6 bases between them. The CDR3 runs to 12 residues. CDR1 and CDR2 (germline): SGHVS, FNYEAQ. CDR3 sequence (DNA): TGTGCCAGCAGCTTATATCCGGAGACCCAGTACTTC. It yields the protein CASSLYPETQYF.

The J gene is TRBJ1-2, the V gene TRBV6-5, with D unresolved. The CDR3 is 12 amino acids. V lost 8 bases and J 0 bases, leaving 7 bases between the germline ends. From germline, CDR1 is MNHEY and CDR2 SVGAGI. CDR3 coding DNA: TGTGCCAGCGGGAGGACTAACTATGGCTACACCTTC. Its protein is CASGRTNYGYTF.

The chain has TRBV10-3 and TRBJ2-1; the match to TRBD1 covers 7 bases. The CDR3 length is 14 residues. The junction had 4 bases not matched to a gene; V was cut back by 6 bases and J by 2 bases. Germline V gene data show CDR1 as ENHRY and CDR2 as SYGVKD. As DNA, the CDR3 is TGTGCCATCAGCGCCGGGACAGCCTACAATGAGCAGTTCTTC. Amino acid sequence: CAISAGTAYNEQFF.

This chain joins TRBV5-1 and TRBJ2-1; TRBD2 might be the D (6 bases). Germline CDR1 and CDR2: SGHRS and YFSETQ. V was trimmed by 2 bases and J by 7 bases, leaving 16 bases between them. This CDR3 has 15 amino acids. The CDR3 is CASSFSSGAVNEQFF. In DNA, the CDR3 is TGCGCCAGCAGCTTTTCGTCGGGAGCGGTGAATGAGCAGTTCTTC.

The chain employs TRBV13 and TRBJ2-6; D unresolved. Germline loops: CDR1 PRHDT, CDR2 FYEKMQ (reference sequence). V was shortened by 1 base and J by 0 bases, with 4 bases between the two germline ends. The CDR3 loop spans 15 amino acids. The CDR3 region has the DNA TGTGCCAGCAGCTTAGATATCTCTGGGGCCAACGTCCTGACTTTC. This encodes CASSLDISGANVLTF.

V gene TRBV7-9 combines with J gene TRBJ1-5, with TRBD1 matching over 7 bases. The CDR3 consists of 15 residues. CDR1 is SEHNR and CDR2 is FQNEAQ in the germline V gene (reference sequence). After removal of 3 bases from V and 4 bases from J, the junction contained 6 bases not matched to a gene. Here the CDR3 reads CASSLTGQPNQPQHF. CDR3 nucleotides: TGTGCCAGCAGCTTGACGGGACAGCCAAATCAGCCCCAGCATTTT.

This chain uses TRBV29-1 with TRBJ2-1, with D perhaps TRBD1 (6 bases). The CDR3 consists of 11 residues. Trimming took off 5 bases at V and 6 bases at J, with 8 bases between the two ends. From germline, CDR1 is SQVTM and CDR2 ANQGSEA. DNA of the CDR3: TGCAGCGTTCCAGGGGTCAATGAGCAGTTCTTC. It specifies CSVPGVNEQFF.

V usage is TRBV5-1 and J usage is TRBJ1-1; the D gene is possibly TRBD1 (6 bases). The CDR3 length is 15 residues. The V gene lost 4 bases and the J gene lost 2 bases, with 15 bases spanning the gap. The germline V gene encodes CDR1 SGHRS and CDR2 YFSETQ. DNA for the CDR3: TGCGCCAGCAGCAGGCCGGGACATGATAACACTGAAGCTTTCTTT. It is translated as CASSRPGHDNTEAFF. Supplemented by reference TRBV5-1 and TRBJ1-1, the full variable domain reads KAGVTQTPRYLIKTRGQQVTLSCSPISGHRSVSWYQQTPGQGLQFLFEYFSETQRNKGNFPGRFSGRQFSNSRSEMNVSTLELGDSALYLCASSRPGHDNTEAFFGQGTRLTVV.

The chain carries TRBV19 and TRBJ2-1, with 12 bases fitting TRBD2. Trimming at V came to 5 bases and at J to 9 bases, leaving 5 bases not matched to a gene. CDR1 is LNHDA, CDR2 SQIVND, per germline (reference sequence). CDR3 length equals 14 residues. The CDR3 region is CASSVSSGGGEQFF. CDR3 DNA: TGTGCCAGTAGTGTGTCTAGCGGGGGGGGTGAGCAGTTCTTC.

This clone has only one observation. This chain connects TRBV6-6 to TRBJ2-7, with 9 bases aligning to TRBD2. The V and J ends lost 0 bases and 4 bases, in that order; junction bases with no gene match: 4. Germline lookup yields CDR1 MNHNY and CDR2 SVGAGI (reference sequence). The CDR3 spans 15 residues. The CDR3 DNA follows: TGTGCCAGCAGTTACTCCGGGACTAGCAGTTACGAGCAGTACTTC. As protein: CASSYSGTSSYEQYF.

The CDR3 nucleotides read TGTGCCAGCAGTGAAAGCGGGACAGGCTTGGACGAGCAGTACTTC. Amino acids: CASSESGTGLDEQYF. The chain combines TRBV6-1 with TRBJ2-7, with D possibly being TRBD1 (8 bases). The germline V gene encodes CDR1 MNHNS and CDR2 SASEGT. V was shortened by 2 bases and J by 5 bases, with 16 bases between the two germline ends. The CDR3 covers 15 residues.

The chain combines TRBV27 with TRBJ2-7, with D tentatively TRBD2 (5 bases). V was shortened by 6 bases and J by 4 bases, with 22 bases between the two germline ends. Germline V CDR1 and CDR2: MNHEY, SMNVEV (reference sequence). The CDR3 totals 16 residues. The CDR3 coding sequence is TGTGCCAGCAGGGGGAGAGGCAGCTCGCGGCCATACGAGCAGTACTTC. It yields the protein CASRGRGSSRPYEQYF.

The chain couples TRBV2 to TRBJ2-5, with D perhaps matching TRBD1 (5 bases). This CDR3 region has 14 residues. The germline V gene encodes CDR1 SNHLY and CDR2 FYNNEI. Trimming shortened V by 6 bases and J by 4 bases, and 15 bases separated the two germline ends. The chain's CDR3 is CASRTTGRGETQYF. Here the CDR3 DNA reads TGTGCCAGCAGAACGACCGGTAGGGGAGAGACCCAGTACTTC. The whole variable domain, remainder taken from reference TRBV2 and TRBJ2-5, is EPEVTQTPSHQVTQMGQEVILRCVPISNHLYFYWYRQILGQKVEFLVSFYNNEISEKSEIFDDQFSVERPDGSNFTLKIRSTKLEDSAMYFCASRTTGRGETQYFGPGTRLLVL.

The rearrangement joins TRBV4-3 to TRBJ2-3; 8 bases are a match to TRBD1. The junction had 13 bases not matched to a gene; V was cut back by 2 bases and J by 6 bases. Per germline, CDR1 LGHNA and CDR2 YSLEER. The CDR3 extends over 17 amino acids. The CDR3: CASSQRLGGQGADTQYF. The CDR3 DNA reads TGCGCCAGCAGCCAACGCCTAGGAGGACAGGGTGCTGATACGCAGTATTTT.

The chain has TRBV19 and TRBJ2-1, with D possibly being TRBD2 (5 bases). The V and J ends lost 4 bases and 6 bases respectively, with 10 bases between them. CDR1 and CDR2 (germline): LNHDA, SQIVND (reference sequence). The length of the CDR3 is 13 residues. CDR3 sequence: CASSTGLFNEQFF. The CDR3 bases are TGTGCCAGTAGTACCGGACTGTTCAATGAGCAGTTCTTC.

This rearrangement joins TRBV7-3 to TRBJ2-1; TRBD2 aligns across 9 bases. From germline, CDR1 is SGHTA and CDR2 FQGTGA. The CDR3 runs to 16 residues. The V gene end was trimmed by 5 bases and the J gene end by 5 bases; junction bases not matched to a gene: 10. As DNA, the CDR3 is TGTGCCAGCAGCCCGAGACTGGTAGCGGGGGACAATGAGCAGTTCTTC. It yields the protein CASSPRLVAGDNEQFF.